This T cell receptor beta chain stems from a study of graft-versus-host responses after intestinal transplantation. Comments on this clone: Its antigen is still unknown.

Assay: immunoSEQ multiplex PCR; the TCRdb copy retains only in-frame clones and omits some. Among under 85,000 clones, 90% were seen once, and the ten largest hold approximately 1.3%. Whole-study results and caveats: With peak circulating GvH clone levels came an association with early post-transplant HvG declines.

Sequenced material: unstimulated CD8+ T cells sorted from spleen or lymph node cells, taken before intestinal transplant. This sequence originates from a human donor who received an intestinal transplant.

The CDR3 DNA sequence: TGTGCCACCACAGTCCCCAACTACAATGAGCAGTTCTTC. Its translation is CATTVPNYNEQFF. The V gene is TRBV15, the J gene TRBJ2-1; D not certain. Trimming left V 7 bases short and J 3 bases short, with 10 bases between. CDR3 size: 13 residues. Germline V CDR1 and CDR2: LNHNV, YYDKDF (reference sequence).